This T cell receptor beta chain emerged from a study of T cell changes during pregnancy in multiple sclerosis. Some clones are missing from TCRdb's copy, which holds only in-frame ones; the method was immunoSEQ multiplex PCR. Among about 59,000 clones listed, 93% were seen once. Trimming at V came to 1 base and at J to 2 bases, leaving 4 bases not matched to a gene. This CDR3 region has 16 residues. The germline CDR1 and CDR2 sequences are MGHRA and YSYEKL. The sample here was CD4+ T cells from peripheral blood mononuclear cells, taken before pregnancy. This receptor was identified in a female donor with multiple sclerosis, enrolled in a pregnancy study. The rearrangement joins TRBV4-1 to TRBJ1-3; 8 nucleotides match TRBD1. As DNA, the CDR3 is TGCGCCAGCAGCCAAGCGACAGGGGCTACTGGAAACACCATATATTTT. It codes for CASSQATGATGNTIYF.